The 29 T cell receptor beta chains reported below all come from one sample, sequenced in a study of blood T cells in healthy people across ages. It was with a sample-barcoded 5' primer and a J-beta primer mix that a second PCR of about 7 to 12 cycles was run. Via MiXCR, TCRdb re-called the 5' RACE reads, giving one row per CDR3 protein. The sample carries about 640,000 distinct CDR3 sequences, roughly 43% recorded once. Sequencing used blood. The receptors originated from an elderly man in good health.

This clonotype turned up a few times. The gene calls are TRBV20-1 and TRBJ2-7; no clear D. The tail of the sequence fits TRBJ2-5 better, so the J call may be wrong. The CDR3 length is 15 residues. Looked up from germline, CDR1 is DFQATT and CDR2 is SNEGSKA (reference sequence). CDR3 DNA: TGCAGTGCTAGAGATGGCAAGAAAGGTCAGGAGACCCAGTACTTC. Translation gives CSARDGKKGQETQYF.

This clonotype was picked up one time. This chain joins TRBV7-9 and TRBJ1-1; D not certain. Looked up from germline, CDR1 is SEHNR and CDR2 is FQNEAQ (reference sequence). The V end lost 3 bases, the J end lost 1 base, and 3 bases lay between the germline ends. The CDR3 runs 12 residues. CDR3 bases: TGTGCCAGCAGCTTTTGGAACACTGAAGCTTTCTTT. Its protein is CASSFWNTEAFF.

The V call is TRBV7-3, the J call TRBJ2-7; TRBD2 matches at 12 bases. Unmatched junction bases numbered 4, after V lost 0 bases and J lost 7 bases. Germline CDR1 is SGHTA and CDR2 is FQGTGA. This CDR3 contains 15 residues. The CDR3 spells CASSLTPLAGGEQYF. DNA for the CDR3: TGTGCCAGCAGCTTAACCCCTCTAGCGGGAGGGGAGCAGTACTTC.

As for this clonotype: This may come from a read error, since a much larger clone is one base off. The chain combines TRBV27 with TRBJ2-4; 13 bases line up with TRBD2. The DNA end favors TRBJ2-7, so the J call may be wrong. The CDR3 sequence is 17 residues long. CDR1 MNHEY and CDR2 SMNVEV come from the germline V gene (reference sequence). The CDR3 bases are TGTGCCAGCAGTTCATCGGGGACTAGCGGGATGATGTACGAGCAGTACTTC. It codes for CASSSSGTSGMMYEQYF.

This clonotype appeared a few times. The rearrangement uses TRBV12-3 or TRBV12-4 and TRBJ1-3, with 8 bases matching TRBD1. The V gene end was trimmed by 4 bases and the J gene end by 7 bases; junction bases not matched to a gene: 12. The length of the CDR3 is 16 residues. In DNA, the CDR3 is TGTGCCAGCAGTTCCACTGGACAGGGCAAGGGGAACACCATATATTTT. This codes for CASSSTGQGKGNTIYF.

The chain uses TRBV5-4 and TRBJ2-3; TRBD2 agrees at 12 bases. Per the germline V gene, CDR1 is SGHNT and CDR2 is YYREEE (reference sequence). Unmatched junction bases numbered 16, after V lost 4 bases and J lost 4 bases. The CDR3 is 19 residues long. CDR3 amino acids: CASSGHSLTTSGGADTQYF. DNA of the CDR3: TGTGCCAGCAGCGGGCATTCCCTTACGACTAGCGGGGGAGCAGATACGCAGTATTTT.

Only a few counts were recorded for this clonotype. The chain recombines TRBV5-1 with TRBJ2-2; tentatively, D is TRBD1 (5 bases). Germline V gene sequence: CDR1 SGHRS, CDR2 YFSETQ. V gave up 4 bases and J gave up 0 bases, with 10 bases separating them. The CDR3 contains 15 residues. The chain's CDR3 is CASSKDSANTGELFF. The DNA of the CDR3 is TGCGCCAGCAGCAAAGACAGCGCGAACACCGGGGAGCTGTTTTTT.

The chain combines TRBV6-1 with TRBJ2-7, with D maybe TRBD2 (6 bases). Germline V gene data show CDR1 as MNHNS and CDR2 as SASEGT. The ends were cut back, 3 bases at V and 1 base at J, with 13 bases in the middle. The CDR3 runs to 15 residues. CDR3: CASSEAPRGSYEQYF. CDR3 in DNA: TGTGCCAGCAGTGAGGCCCCGCGGGGATCCTACGAGCAGTACTTC.

The gene calls are TRBV20-1 and TRBJ2-7; D assignment may be TRBD1 or TRBD2 (5 bases each). The CDR3 spans 13 residues. The V end was cut by 1 base, the J end by 2 bases, with 9 bases between. Germline V gene data show CDR1 as DFQATT and CDR2 as SNEGSKA (reference sequence). The chain's CDR3 is CSARGLGAYEQYF. In nucleotides, the CDR3 is TGCAGTGCTAGAGGCCTGGGGGCCTACGAGCAGTACTTC.

The sample holds many counts of this clonotype. J is TRBJ2-1 and V is TRBV7-3; 12 bases match TRBD2. The V segment lost 5 bases and the J segment 7 bases; nucleotides outside the gene matches: 3. CDR3 size: 14 residues. The germline CDR1 and CDR2 sequences are SGHTA and FQGTGA. CDR3: CASSLAGGPNEQFF. The CDR3 DNA reads as TGTGCCAGCAGCCTAGCGGGAGGGCCTAATGAGCAGTTCTTC. Drawing the rest from reference TRBV7-3 and TRBJ2-1, the complete variable domain is GAGVSQTPSNKVTEKGKYVELRCDPISGHTALYWYRQSLGQGPEFLIYFQGTGAADDSGLPNDRFFAVRPEGSVSTLKIQRTERGDSAVYLCASSLAGGPNEQFFGPGTRLTVL.

This clonotype was seen more than once but under ten times. J is TRBJ2-1 and V is TRBV6-2 or TRBV6-3; 14 bases agree with TRBD2. Per germline, CDR1 MNHEY and CDR2 SVGEGT. V dropped 2 bases and J dropped 0; count of bases not matched to a gene: 18. The CDR3 is 23 residues long. CDR3 nucleotide sequence: TGTGCCAGCAGTTACGCGGGACTAGCGGGAGAATCGAGCCGAGTAAGCTCCTACAATGAGCAGTTCTTC. Protein: CASSYAGLAGESSRVSSYNEQFF.

This clonotype was picked up one time. V gene TRBV5-1 combines with J gene TRBJ1-4, with 7 nucleotides matching TRBD1. Trimming cost V 1 base and J 4 bases; bases outside gene matches: 10. CDR3 length equals 17 residues. Germline V gene data show CDR1 as SGHRS and CDR2 as YFSETQ. The CDR3 loop reads CASSLTAPGQINEKLFF. The CDR3 nucleotides read TGCGCCAGCAGCTTGACTGCACCGGGACAGATTAATGAAAAACTGTTTTTT.

The V call is TRBV20-1, the J call TRBJ2-3; 8 positions match TRBD2. CDR3 length equals 13 residues. V shed 4 bases and J 6 bases; nucleotides not matched to a gene: 6. The germline V gene encodes CDR1 DFQATT and CDR2 SNEGSKA (reference sequence). The CDR3 DNA reads as TGCAGTGCTATTGGGACTAGGTGGGATACGCAGTATTTT. Amino acid sequence: CSAIGTRWDTQYF.

This chain links TRBV6-2 or TRBV6-3 with TRBJ2-3; D is perhaps TRBD2 (6 bases). This CDR3 region has 14 residues. Germline V gene sequence: CDR1 MNHEY, CDR2 SVGEGT. Between the trimmed V and J ends, which lost 7 bases and 3 bases, there was a span of 14 bases. CDR3 bases: TGTGCCAGCACCAATCTGGGGAGGACAGATACGCAGTATTTT. This codes for CASTNLGRTDTQYF.

This clonotype was seen just once. The chain joins TRBV10-3 to TRBJ2-7, with D possibly matching TRBD1 (5 bases). The CDR3 totals 12 residues. Germline values: CDR1 ENHRY, CDR2 SYGVKD. V was shortened by 5 bases and J by 6 bases, with 11 bases between the two germline ends. The CDR3 sequence: CAISKTRGEQYF. In nucleotides, the CDR3 is TGTGCCATCAGTAAGACAAGGGGCGAGCAGTACTTC.

V gene TRBV4-3 combines with J gene TRBJ2-1; D is possibly TRBD1 or TRBD2 (5 bases each). Matching the DNA end better, TRBJ2-7 makes the J call doubtful. The CDR3 length is 17 residues. The germline CDR1 and CDR2 sequences are LGHNA and YSLEER. The CDR3 DNA follows: TGCGCCAGCAGCCAAGATTGGACGGGGCCCTCCTACAATGAGCAGTACTTC. It codes for CASSQDWTGPSYNEQYF.

In the case of this clonotype: At one end, the junction sequence differs from germline, possibly due to a read error. J is TRBJ1-6 and V is TRBV7-2; no firm D call. The CDR3 sequence is 17 residues long. The germline gives CDR1 SGHTA, CDR2 FQGNSA. This CDR3 reads CASSFVGRRWHNSLLHF. DNA of the CDR3: TGTGCCAGCAGCTTTGTTGGTAGAAGATGGCATAATTCACTCCTCCACTTT.

As concerns this clonotype: This could be a read error, since a much larger clone is one nucleotide away. The chain couples TRBV25-1 to TRBJ2-7; TRBD1 agrees at 7 bases. The germline V gene has CDR1 MGHDK and CDR2 SYGVNS. The CDR3 contains 15 residues. The CDR3 bases are TGTGCCAGCAGTGCGCGACAGGGAATTTTCTACGAGCAGAACTTC. The encoded protein is CASSARQGIFYEQNF.

The chain is built from TRBV7-8 and TRBJ1-6, with D tentatively TRBD1 (5 bases). Trimming left V 5 bases short and J 4 bases short, with 12 bases between. There are 15 residues in the CDR3. Germline V CDR1 and CDR2: SGHVS, FQNEAQ. The CDR3 DNA is TGTGCCAGCAGCAGCTCCGGGACTTATAATTCACCCCTCCACTTT. Protein product: CASSSSGTYNSPLHF.

This chain uses TRBV20-1 with TRBJ2-3, with 10 positions matching TRBD1. CDR1 DFQATT and CDR2 SNEGSKA come from the germline V gene (reference sequence). The ends lost 5 bases at V and 2 bases at J; junction bases unmatched: 7. The CDR3 sequence is 15 residues long. DNA for the CDR3: TGCAGTGCTGAGACAGGGGGCAGCCCCACAGATACGCAGTATTTT. Protein product: CSAETGGSPTDTQYF.

The chain recombines TRBV6-2 or TRBV6-3 with TRBJ1-2; 8 bases map to TRBD1. Losses at the gene ends were 1 base for V and 3 bases for J; bases not matched to a gene: 1. There are 14 residues in the CDR3. Germline-derived CDR1 and CDR2 are MNHEY and SVGEGT. This CDR3 reads CASSYLGQDYGYTF. The CDR3 region has the DNA TGTGCCAGCAGTTACTTGGGACAGGACTATGGCTACACCTTC.

This chain connects TRBV7-2 to TRBJ2-2; 9 nucleotides agree with TRBD1. This CDR3 is built from 17 residues. CDR1 and CDR2 (germline): SGHTA, FQGNSA. With V trimmed by 6 bases and J by 1 base, 9 bases remained unmatched. CDR3 sequence reads: CASRPGTGQRNTGELFF. The CDR3 nucleotides read TGTGCCAGCAGGCCAGGGACAGGGCAAAGGAACACCGGGGAGCTGTTTTTT.

As concerns this clonotype: Compared with germline, one end of the junction differs, possibly owing to a read error. The chain carries TRBV4-3 and TRBJ2-2; TRBD1 matches at 9 bases. Germline V gene data show CDR1 as LGHNA and CDR2 as YSLEER. This CDR3 comprises 16 residues. The CDR3 region is CASSQGLQGANGELFF. DNA of the CDR3: TGCGCCAGTAGCCAAGGCCTACAGGGGGCAAACGGGGAGCTGTTTTTT.

This clonotype showed up many times. A much larger clone differs from this one at a single base, so this may be a read error. The CDR3 protein is CASSVASGGYNEQYF. DNA for the CDR3: TGTGCCAGCAGCGTCGCTAGCGGGGGGTACAATGAGCAGTACTTC. The rearrangement links TRBV9 to TRBJ2-5; 11 bases fit TRBD2. J lost 11 bases, V lost 2 bases, and 11 bases had no gene match. Germline CDR1 SGDLS, CDR2 YYNGEE. The CDR3 covers 15 residues.

This clonotype was picked up a small number of times. The rearrangement uses TRBV2 and TRBJ2-1, with 9 bases that match TRBD2. V shed 4 bases, J shed 7 bases, and the junction held 5 bases outside the gene matches. Germline V CDR1 and CDR2: SNHLY, FYNNEI. The CDR3 spans 14 residues. The CDR3 loop is CASSGGRAVNEQFF. The CDR3 bases are TGTGCCAGCAGTGGCGGGAGGGCCGTGAATGAGCAGTTCTTC.

This chain links TRBV28 with TRBJ2-1, with a possible D match to TRBD2 (6 bases). The length of the CDR3 is 13 residues. Trimming stripped 8 bases from V and 0 bases from J, with 8 bases between. CDR1 is MDHEN and CDR2 is SYDVKM in the germline V gene. Written as DNA, the CDR3 is TGTGCCAGCGAACTAGCCTCCTACAATGAGCAGTTCTTC. Protein product: CASELASYNEQFF.

This chain connects TRBV7-2 to TRBJ2-4; unclear D gene. Judging by the DNA end, TRBJ2-5 fits better; the J call may be wrong. This CDR3 has 15 residues. CDR1 SGHTA and CDR2 FQGNSA come from the germline V gene. The DNA for the CDR3 is TGTGCCAGCAGCTTAGGCTCCTGGGCTAAAGAGACCCAGTACTTC. It codes for CASSLGSWAKETQYF.

This chain joins TRBV21-1 and TRBJ2-7; no DNA check was done on the table's D call, TRBD1. TRBV21-1 is a known pseudogene. The length of the CDR3 is 15 residues. The chain's CDR3 is CASSDRQGGSYEQYF. As DNA, the CDR3 is TGTGCCAGCAGCGATCGACAGGGGGGCAGTTACGAGCAGTACTTC.

This clonotype was seen a handful of times. The chain employs TRBV11-2 and TRBJ2-1, with TRBD2 matching over 11 bases. Trimming took 6 bases from V and 3 from J; bases not matched to a gene: 4. Germline assignment: CDR1 SGHAT and CDR2 FQNNGV. This CDR3 contains 15 residues. CDR3 sequence: CASSTSGSLYNEQFF. CDR3 sequence (DNA): TGTGCCAGCAGTACTAGCGGGAGCCTCTACAATGAGCAGTTCTTC.